This T cell receptor beta chain was captured in a study of T-cell reconstitution after alpha-beta-depleted transplantation in children. The study, taken as a whole, reports: T-cell counts and diversity at one year post-transplant came mainly from newly produced T cells. Several patients had high TCRbeta diversity at day 60; it came from surviving recipient T cells and thymic progenitors. In patients about two months after transplant, alpha-beta T cells reportedly arose from several hundred expanded graft clones.

This clonotype was seen only a few times. Its antigen remains unidentified. A library of TCRbeta sequences, prepared with unique molecular identifiers, was generated. TCRdb redid the calling of the PCR reads with MiXCR, one entry per CDR3 protein. The sample yields tens of thousands of distinct CDR3 sequences, 12% to 15% seen once. CDR3 size: 13 residues. Germline-derived CDR1 and CDR2 are SEHNR and FQNEAQ (reference sequence). Trimming removed 4 bases at V and 6 bases at J, with 12 bases between. V usage is TRBV7-9 and J usage is TRBJ1-1; D is ambiguous. Sequenced material: PBMCs, mostly from graft donor cells, taken 180 days after TCRalphabeta/CD19-depleted stem cell transplant. This TCR derives from a male patient between 2 and 10 years old who had a stem cell transplant for acute lymphoblastic leukemia, so the T cells may come from the graft donor. The CDR3 region is CASSSPGPPEAFF. The CDR3, as DNA: TGTGCCAGCAGCTCCCCGGGTCCGCCTGAAGCTTTCTTT. The full variable domain, completed using reference TRBV7-9 and TRBJ1-1, is DTGVSQNPRHKITKRGQNVTFRCDPISEHNRLYWYRQTLGQGPEFLTYFQNEAQLEKSRLLSDRFSAERPKGSFSTLEIQRTEQGDSAMYLCASSSPGPPEAFFGQGTRLTVV.